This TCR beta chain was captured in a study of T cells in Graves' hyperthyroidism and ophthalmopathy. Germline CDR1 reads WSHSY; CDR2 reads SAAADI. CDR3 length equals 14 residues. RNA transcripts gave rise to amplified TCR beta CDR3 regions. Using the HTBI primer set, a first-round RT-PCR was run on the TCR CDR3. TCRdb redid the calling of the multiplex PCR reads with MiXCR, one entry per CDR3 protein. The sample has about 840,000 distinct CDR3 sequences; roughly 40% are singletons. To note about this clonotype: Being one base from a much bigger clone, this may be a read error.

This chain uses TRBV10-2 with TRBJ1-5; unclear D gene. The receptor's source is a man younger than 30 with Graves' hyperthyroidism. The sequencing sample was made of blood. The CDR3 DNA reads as TGCGTCAGCACCGACCTATATAGCAATCAGCCCCAGCATTTT. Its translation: CVSTDLYSNQPQHF.